The clone carrying this TCR beta chain has only a few counts. TCRdb re-called the 5' RACE reads through MiXCR, storing one row per CDR3 protein. The table shows some 50,000 distinct CDR3 sequences, with 12% occurring only once. Time point meaning: sample taken at primary tumor resection. Sequencing of whole RNA from tumor, nontumor lung or frozen PBMC involved no sorting. Donors were around 70 untreated early-stage non-small cell lung cancer patients. These data originate in a study of spatial heterogeneity in lung cancer. Trimming left V 5 bases short and J 0 bases short, with 8 bases between. The CDR3 extends over 12 amino acids. The germline gives CDR1 DFQATT, CDR2 SNEGSKA (reference sequence).

V and J are TRBV20-1 and TRBJ2-7, with unresolved D. This material consisted of PBMCs, taken at surgery. The origin of this receptor is a female donor with early-stage non-small cell lung cancer. The CDR3 DNA follows: TGCAGTGCTTTGTCGACCTCCTACGAGCAGTACTTC. As protein: CSALSTSYEQYF.